This T cell receptor beta chain came from a study of human T cells and chemical hapten exposure. Study-wide background: 2% DPC applied to a roughly 2 cm by roughly 2 cm arm area sensitized donors.

TCRdb analysed the RACE reads with MiXCR anew, one entry per CDR3 protein. The sample consists of about 96,000 distinct CDR3 sequences, 7.5% to 10% of them appearing once. Germline V gene lookup returns CDR1 MDHEN and CDR2 SYDVKM. The CDR3 length is 14 residues. V was shortened by 2 bases and J by 7 bases, with 12 bases between the two germline ends. In its sample, this clonotype was seen many times. Antigen: not known. Notes on the study in general: DPC sensitization produced no change in TCRs with frequency above 1 in 1000.

This sample's time point: patch test 2, 6 weeks after DPC sensitization. Treatment defined: therapeutic diphenylcyclopropenone sensitization with weekly scalp DPC. Sequenced material: whole blood, taken in connection with sensitization to the hapten diphenylcyclopropenone (DPC). The chain joins TRBV28 to TRBJ1-5; TRBD1 is a possible D gene (5 bases). This sequence was found in a woman in her thirties or forties with alopecia areata. Some clones in this sample may be carry-over from other donors' samples. The CDR3 DNA sequence: TGTGCCAGCAGTTTAAGGGCAGGGTGGCAGCCCCAGCATTTT. It specifies CASSLRAGWQPQHF.